Shown below are 32 T cell receptor beta chains from a single sample sequenced in a study of shared T cell receptors in the human thymus. Repertoires were generated with immunoSEQ multiplex PCR, while TCRdb's copy carries only in-frame clones and drops some. Here the sample spans over 60,000 clones, roughly 96% being singletons. Sequenced: thymocytes. The receptor set was obtained from a human donor.

This chain joins TRBV7-2 and TRBJ2-7; 9 bases are shared with TRBD1. In germline, CDR1 is SGHTA, CDR2 FQGNSA. V shed 1 base, J shed 2 bases, and the junction held 9 bases outside the gene matches. This CDR3 region has 17 residues. The CDR3 region has the DNA TGTGCCAGCAGCTTAGGTCCGCACAGGGGGCTTCCCTACGAGCAGTACTTC. Amino acid sequence: CASSLGPHRGLPYEQYF.

This clone was seen a handful of times. The CDR3 protein is CASSQGTVDEQYF. In DNA form, the CDR3 reads TGTGCCAGTAGTCAAGGGACAGTCGACGAGCAGTACTTC. V gene TRBV19 combines with J gene TRBJ2-7; TRBD1 aligns across 7 bases. The CDR3 has 13 amino acids. Germline V lookup: CDR1 LNHDA, CDR2 SQIVND (reference sequence). Losses at the gene ends were 5 bases for V and 5 bases for J; bases not matched to a gene: 6. The variable domain in full, completed from reference TRBV19 and TRBJ2-7, reads DGGITQSPKYLFRKEGQNVTLSCEQNLNHDAMYWYRQDPGQGLRLIYYSQIVNDFQKGDIAEGYSVSREKKESFPLTVTSAQKNPTAFYLCASSQGTVDEQYFGPGTRLTVT.

J is TRBJ2-3 and V is TRBV6-1; unclear D gene. The ends were cut back, 3 bases at V and 2 bases at J, with 9 bases in the middle. There are 14 residues in the CDR3. Germline lookup yields CDR1 MNHNS and CDR2 SASEGT. Here the CDR3 DNA reads TGTGCCAGCAGTGAGGGTTTGACCACAGATACGCAGTATTTT. Amino acids: CASSEGLTTDTQYF.

This clone was picked up a small number of times. The chain employs TRBV7-6 and TRBJ1-1; D not certain. The CDR3 length is 14 residues. The V gene lost 1 base and the J gene lost 1 base, with 7 bases spanning the gap. The germline CDR1 and CDR2 sequences are SGHVS and FNYEAQ. The CDR3 DNA reads TGTGCCAGCAGCTTAGGGCGGGAGAACACTGAAGCTTTCTTT. Its protein is CASSLGRENTEAFF.

The V gene is TRBV7-9, the J gene TRBJ2-3; 7 nucleotides agree with TRBD1. This CDR3 has 17 residues. Per the germline V gene, CDR1 is SEHNR and CDR2 is FQNEAQ (reference sequence). V shed 3 bases, J shed 2 bases, and the junction held 11 bases outside the gene matches. CDR3 protein: CASSFCPTGTVTDTQYF. The CDR3 coding sequence is TGTGCCAGCAGCTTTTGTCCGACAGGGACCGTCACAGATACGCAGTATTTT. Complete variable domain (other parts from reference TRBV7-9 and TRBJ2-3): DTGVSQNPRHKITKRGQNVTFRCDPISEHNRLYWYRQTLGQGPEFLTYFQNEAQLEKSRLLSDRFSAERPKGSFSTLEIQRTEQGDSAMYLCASSFCPTGTVTDTQYFGPGTRLTVL.

The chain is built from TRBV6-5 and TRBJ2-5; D remains ambiguous. V lost 2 bases, J lost 3 bases, and 1 base lay in between. The CDR3 consists of 11 residues. CDR1 MNHEY and CDR2 SVGAGI come from the germline V gene. The DNA of the CDR3 is TGTGCCAGCAGTTACAAAGAGACCCAGTACTTC. Residues: CASSYKETQYF.

This rearrangement joins TRBV11-2 to TRBJ1-2; 8 bases agree with TRBD1. Trimming at V came to 5 bases and at J to 4 bases, leaving 18 bases not matched to a gene. This CDR3 has 18 residues. Germline V gives CDR1 SGHAT, CDR2 FQNNGV. CDR3 protein: CASSRRTKRQGLTYGYTF. The DNA of the CDR3 is TGTGCCAGCAGCCGAAGAACGAAGAGACAGGGGCTTACCTATGGCTACACCTTC.

This sequence joins TRBV7-2 and TRBJ1-1; unclear D gene. This CDR3 comprises 14 residues. Germline V CDR1 and CDR2: SGHTA, FQGNSA. Deletions cut 3 bases from V and 1 base from J, with 9 bases between. CDR3 residues: CASSFEAPNTEAFF. The CDR3 nucleotides are TGTGCCAGCAGCTTTGAGGCCCCGAACACTGAAGCTTTCTTT.

V usage is TRBV2 and J usage is TRBJ1-1; 8 nucleotides agree with TRBD1. V trimming: 6 bases; J trimming: 5 bases; junction bases outside the gene matches: 8. Looked up from germline, CDR1 is SNHLY and CDR2 is FYNNEI. This CDR3 region has 14 residues. CDR3 DNA sequence: TGTGCCAGCAGGCAACAGGGGGTAGGGACTGAAGCTTTCTTT. Protein sequence: CASRQQGVGTEAFF. Using reference TRBV2 and TRBJ1-1 for the parts outside the CDR3, the full variable domain is EPEVTQTPSHQVTQMGQEVILRCVPISNHLYFYWYRQILGQKVEFLVSFYNNEISEKSEIFDDQFSVERPDGSNFTLKIRSTKLEDSAMYFCASRQQGVGTEAFFGQGTRLTVV.

This chain joins TRBV4-3 and TRBJ2-7; D is ambiguous. CDR1 LGHNA and CDR2 YSLEER come from the germline V gene. V dropped 3 bases and J dropped 2 bases, with 17 bases sitting between them. CDR3 length: 16 amino acids. CDR3 nucleotides: TGCGCCAGCAGCCAGTTCCCCCGGACGGAAACCTACGAGCAGTACTTC. Protein product: CASSQFPRTETYEQYF.

The chain has TRBV6-6 and TRBJ2-3, with D perhaps assigned TRBD1 or TRBD2 (5 bases each). There are 14 residues in the CDR3. Trimming removed 7 bases at V and 1 base at J, with 12 bases between. Germline V CDR1 and CDR2: MNHNY, SVGAGI (reference sequence). CDR3 protein: CASTRDLRTDTQYF. The CDR3 DNA reads TGTGCCAGCACAAGGGACCTCCGCACAGATACGCAGTATTTT.

This clone was recorded only once. V is TRBV9 and J is TRBJ1-1; 10 positions match TRBD1. The CDR3 sequence is 13 residues long. The germline CDR1 and CDR2 sequences are SGDLS and YYNGEE. J gave up 11 bases and V 0 bases, and 4 bases lay outside the gene matches. Written as DNA, the CDR3 is TGTGCCAGCAGCGTAGAGGGGACAGGGGATGCTTTCTTT. Its translation is CASSVEGTGDAFF. Filled out from reference TRBV9 and TRBJ1-1, the complete variable domain reads DSGVTQTPKHLITATGQRVTLRCSPRSGDLSVYWYQQSLDQGLQFLIQYYNGEERAKGNILERFSAQQFPDLHSELNLSSLELGDSALYFCASSVEGTGDAFFGQGTRLTVV.

The rearrangement uses TRBV2 and TRBJ2-5; 8 bases line up with TRBD2. This CDR3 contains 12 residues. The germline V gene has CDR1 SNHLY and CDR2 FYNNEI. Germline trimming cut 7 bases from V and 4 bases from J; bases unmatched to any gene: 2. The DNA for the CDR3 is TGTGCCAGCACGGGGGGGGGAGAGACCCAGTACTTC. This encodes CASTGGGETQYF.

The gene calls are TRBV27 and TRBJ2-7; TRBD1 matches 9 bases. From germline, CDR1 is MNHEY and CDR2 SMNVEV (reference sequence). Trimming removed 5 bases from V and 7 bases from J; junction bases left unmatched: 21. The CDR3 spans 18 residues. The CDR3 coding sequence is TGTGCCAGCAGTCGTCGGACAGGGGTCCCCCCAGGTCGTTGGGAGCAGTACTTC. Translation: CASSRRTGVPPGRWEQYF.

The chain employs TRBV19 and TRBJ2-2; no firm D call. The CDR3 has 12 residues. V lost 5 bases, J lost 5 bases, and 6 bases lay in between. Germline assignment: CDR1 LNHDA and CDR2 SQIVND (reference sequence). The CDR3 nucleotides are TGTGCCAGTAGTCCTCATACCGGGGAGCTGTTTTTT. This sequence encodes CASSPHTGELFF. Full variable domain (rest looked up from reference TRBV19 and TRBJ2-2): DGGITQSPKYLFRKEGQNVTLSCEQNLNHDAMYWYRQDPGQGLRLIYYSQIVNDFQKGDIAEGYSVSREKKESFPLTVTSAQKNPTAFYLCASSPHTGELFFGEGSRLTVL.

V gene TRBV9 combines with J gene TRBJ2-3, with D possibly TRBD1 on 5 matching bases. This CDR3 contains 15 residues. V gave up 0 bases and J gave up 2 bases, with 10 bases separating them. Germline CDR1 is SGDLS and CDR2 is YYNGEE. CDR3 sequence (DNA): TGTGCCAGCAGCGTAGACCGGACATTCACAGATACGCAGTATTTT. Protein product: CASSVDRTFTDTQYF.

The CDR3 loop is CASSLGRTSPDTQYF. The CDR3 DNA follows: TGTGCCAGCAGCTTAGGTCGGACCTCTCCAGATACGCAGTATTTT. The chain combines TRBV11-2 with TRBJ2-3, with D hard to call. The CDR3 contains 15 residues. Trimming pared 1 base from V and 4 bases from J, leaving 12 bases between. The germline CDR1 and CDR2 sequences are SGHAT and FQNNGV.

The rearrangement links TRBV7-3 to TRBJ2-2, with 7 bases aligning to TRBD1. The germline CDR1 and CDR2 sequences are SGHTA and FQGTGA. V lost 2 bases, J lost 9 bases, and 15 bases stayed unmatched. The CDR3 consists of 17 residues. DNA for the CDR3: TGTGCCAGCAGCTTAGGCGACAGGGTTCTAGAGGACCGGGAGCTGTTTTTT. Residues: CASSLGDRVLEDRELFF.

V and J are TRBV10-3 and TRBJ1-3, with a tentative D call TRBD1 (5 bases). CDR3 length equals 15 residues. Trimming took 5 bases from V and 3 from J, leaving 14 bases between them. Germline CDR1 and CDR2: ENHRY and SYGVKD. This CDR3 reads CAISPSKGIGNTIYF. CDR3 coding DNA: TGTGCCATCAGTCCGTCTAAGGGGATTGGAAACACCATATATTTT.

This chain uses TRBV14 with TRBJ2-5; possibly TRBD1 or TRBD2 for D (5 bases each). The CDR3 covers 15 residues. Germline V CDR1 and CDR2: SGHDN, FVKESK. V lost 2 bases to trimming and J lost 0 bases, with 10 bases between them. The chain's CDR3 is CASSQRGVHQETQYF. The DNA of the CDR3 is TGTGCCAGCAGCCAACGGGGCGTCCACCAAGAGACCCAGTACTTC. The full variable domain, in which reference TRBV14 and TRBJ2-5 provide the parts outside the CDR3, is EAGVTQFPSHSVIEKGQTVTLRCDPISGHDNLYWYRRVMGKEIKFLLHFVKESKQDESGMPNNRFLAERTGGTYSTLKVQPAELEDSGVYFCASSQRGVHQETQYFGPGTRLLVL.

This clone occurred once. The rearrangement links TRBV7-2 to TRBJ1-2; D remains ambiguous. V was clipped by 3 bases and J by 5 bases, with 13 bases between them. Germline CDR1 SGHTA, CDR2 FQGNSA. This CDR3 region has 14 residues. CDR3 sequence reads: CASSLAGEGYGYTF. For the CDR3, the DNA is TGTGCCAGCAGCTTGGCAGGAGAGGGATATGGCTACACCTTC.

The V and J genes are TRBV14 and TRBJ1-2, with D unclear. Trimming left V 2 bases short and J 5 bases short, with 15 bases between. Germline values: CDR1 SGHDN, CDR2 FVKESK. There are 15 residues in the CDR3. The CDR3 reads CASSQTERRSYGYTF. CDR3 nucleotides: TGTGCCAGCAGCCAAACGGAAAGACGGAGTTATGGCTACACCTTC.

The J gene is TRBJ2-5, the V gene TRBV4-2; no definite D call. V was trimmed by 0 bases and J by 5 bases, leaving 7 bases between them. The CDR3 consists of 13 residues. Looked up from germline, CDR1 is LGHNA and CDR2 is YNFKEQ. The CDR3 DNA follows: TGTGCCAGCAGCCAAGATGGAGCCGAGACCCAGTACTTC. Translation gives CASSQDGAETQYF.

This chain uses TRBV4-1 with TRBJ2-3, with D tentatively TRBD2 (7 bases). The V gene lost 4 bases and the J gene lost 2 bases, with 13 bases spanning the gap. Germline V gene lookup returns CDR1 MGHRA and CDR2 YSYEKL. The CDR3 totals 15 residues. The CDR3 coding sequence is TGCGCCAGCAGCCCGAGGGGGGGGCCCACAGATACGCAGTATTTT. It yields the protein CASSPRGGPTDTQYF.

V and J are TRBV27 and TRBJ2-7; D is possibly TRBD2 (6 bases). Trimming left V 1 base short and J 1 base short, with 20 bases between. CDR3 length: 18 amino acids. Germline CDR1 and CDR2: MNHEY and SMNVEV (reference sequence). Here the CDR3 reads CASSLYPPGGFSSYEQYF. CDR3 sequence (DNA): TGTGCCAGCAGTTTATATCCCCCCGGGGGTTTTTCGTCCTACGAGCAGTACTTC.

The chain has TRBV5-1 and TRBJ2-7; no reliable D call. This CDR3 has 15 residues. Germline V lookup: CDR1 SGHRS, CDR2 YFSETQ. V was pared by 1 base and J by 0 bases, with 11 bases between. CDR3 sequence: CASSLFPGSSYEQYF. The CDR3 DNA is TGCGCCAGCAGCTTGTTTCCGGGTAGCTCCTACGAGCAGTACTTC. The full variable domain, in which reference TRBV5-1 and TRBJ2-7 provide the parts outside the CDR3, is KAGVTQTPRYLIKTRGQQVTLSCSPISGHRSVSWYQQTPGQGLQFLFEYFSETQRNKGNFPGRFSGRQFSNSRSEMNVSTLELGDSALYLCASSLFPGSSYEQYFGPGTRLTVT.

CDR3 amino acids: CASSGTEPKTSGNTIYF. The DNA for the CDR3 is TGTGCCAGCAGTGGGACAGAGCCTAAAACCTCTGGAAACACCATATATTTT. The V call is TRBV28, the J call TRBJ1-3, with 7 bases lining up with TRBD1. V was clipped by 5 bases and J by 0 bases; unmatched bases: 10. The CDR3 contains 17 residues. Germline V lookup: CDR1 MDHEN, CDR2 SYDVKM.

The chain employs TRBV6-6 and TRBJ1-2; TRBD1 agrees at 11 bases. Unmatched junction bases numbered 6, after V lost 7 bases and J lost 8 bases. Looked up from germline, CDR1 is MNHNY and CDR2 is SVGAGI (reference sequence). This CDR3 has 13 amino acids. The CDR3 region is CASTGQGAGGYTF. Here the CDR3 DNA reads TGTGCCAGCACCGGACAGGGGGCAGGAGGCTACACCTTC.

This CDR3 is CASSLGRVRNSYEQYF. CDR3 bases: TGCGCCAGCAGCTTGGGCAGGGTACGAAACTCCTACGAGCAGTACTTC. This chain connects TRBV5-1 to TRBJ2-7; tentative D call: TRBD1 (5 bases). There are 16 residues in the CDR3. V lost 0 bases, J lost 0 bases, and 13 bases lay in between. Germline V CDR1 and CDR2: SGHRS, YFSETQ.

This rearrangement joins TRBV7-8 to TRBJ2-7; D is unclear. Trimming left V 4 bases short and J 3 bases short, with 4 bases between. CDR3 length: 11 amino acids. From germline, CDR1 is SGHVS and CDR2 FQNEAQ. The CDR3 nucleotides read TGTGCCAGCAGCTCCAACTACGAGCAGTACTTC. Encoded protein: CASSSNYEQYF.

The rearrangement links TRBV15 to TRBJ2-7, with 7 bases fitting TRBD2. Germline lookup yields CDR1 LNHNV and CDR2 YYDKDF (reference sequence). Germline trimming cut 3 bases from V and 4 bases from J; bases unmatched to any gene: 12. The CDR3 sequence is 16 residues long. CDR3 in DNA: TGTGCCACCAGCAGTAACATGCGACTAGCTCCTTACGAGCAGTACTTC. As protein: CATSSNMRLAPYEQYF.

A word on this clone: At one boundary the junction diverges from the germline segment, which might be a read error. The chain recombines TRBV4-3 with TRBJ2-6, with 8 bases aligning to TRBD1. The DNA end is more similar to TRBJ2-5, so the J call may be wrong. Germline V gene data show CDR1 as LGHNA and CDR2 as YSLEER. There are 18 residues in the CDR3. This chain's CDR3 is CASSLTYNDRGQQEAQYF. In DNA form, the CDR3 reads TGCGCCAGCAGCCTAACCTATAATGACAGGGGTCAGCAAGAGGCCCAGTACTTC.